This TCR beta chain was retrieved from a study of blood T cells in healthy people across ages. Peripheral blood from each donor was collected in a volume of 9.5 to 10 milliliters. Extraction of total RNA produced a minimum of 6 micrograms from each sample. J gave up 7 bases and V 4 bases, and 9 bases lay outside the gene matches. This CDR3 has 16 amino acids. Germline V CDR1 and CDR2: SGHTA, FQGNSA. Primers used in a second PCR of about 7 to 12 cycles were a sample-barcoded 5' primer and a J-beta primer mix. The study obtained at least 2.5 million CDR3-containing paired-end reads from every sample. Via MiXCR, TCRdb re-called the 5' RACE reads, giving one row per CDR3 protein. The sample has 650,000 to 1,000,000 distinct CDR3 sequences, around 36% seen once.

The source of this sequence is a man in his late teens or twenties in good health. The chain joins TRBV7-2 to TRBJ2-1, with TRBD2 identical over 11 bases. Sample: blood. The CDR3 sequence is CASSSYLAGGGNEQFF. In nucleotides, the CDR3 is TGTGCCAGCAGCTCCTATCTAGCGGGGGGAGGAAATGAGCAGTTCTTC.